One T cell receptor (beta chain) is described in this entry. Its matching antigen is unknown. Germline assignment: CDR1 SGHAT and CDR2 FQNNGV. V lost 1 base to trimming and J lost 2 bases, with 14 bases between them. The CDR3 contains 16 residues. TCRdb re-called the 5' RACE reads through MiXCR, storing one row per CDR3 protein. The sample has fewer than 350,000 distinct CDR3 sequences; roughly 8.6% are singletons. These data come from a study of identical twins. Findings and caveats of the study: Where out-of-frame alpha sequences were twin-shared, they showed excess low generation probability. Possibly, invariant MAIT and iNKT cells partly confounded zero-insertion analyses. Memory repertoires showed no such pattern, whereas abundant cord blood beta clonotypes carried fewer insertions.

These data also featured in a second study, about yellow fever vaccine responses in identical twins.

V and J are TRBV11-2 and TRBJ1-2; possible D gene TRBD1, 5 bases. The clonotype originates from a woman aged 18-35 years in good health. The source material was memory (CD45RO+) T cells sorted from blood. CDR3: CASSLAGQGLNYGYTF. The CDR3 DNA follows: TGTGCCAGCAGCTTAGCGGGGCAGGGTCTAAACTATGGCTACACCTTC.